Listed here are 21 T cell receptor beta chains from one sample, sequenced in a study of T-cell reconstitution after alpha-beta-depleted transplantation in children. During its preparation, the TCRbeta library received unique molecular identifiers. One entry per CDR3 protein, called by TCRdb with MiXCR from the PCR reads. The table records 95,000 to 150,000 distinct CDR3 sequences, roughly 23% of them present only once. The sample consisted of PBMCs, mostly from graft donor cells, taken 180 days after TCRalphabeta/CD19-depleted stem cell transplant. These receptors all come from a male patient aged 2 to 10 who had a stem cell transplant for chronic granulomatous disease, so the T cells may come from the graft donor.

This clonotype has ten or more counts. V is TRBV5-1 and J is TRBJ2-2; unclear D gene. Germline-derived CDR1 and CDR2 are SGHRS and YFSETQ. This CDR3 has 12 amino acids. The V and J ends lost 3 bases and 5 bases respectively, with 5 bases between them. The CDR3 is CASSSGTGELFF. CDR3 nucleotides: TGCGCCAGCAGCTCTGGAACCGGGGAGCTGTTTTTT.

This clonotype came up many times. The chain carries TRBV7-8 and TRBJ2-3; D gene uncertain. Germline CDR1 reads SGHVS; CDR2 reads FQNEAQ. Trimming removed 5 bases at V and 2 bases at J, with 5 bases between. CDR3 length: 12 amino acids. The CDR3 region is CASSITTDTQYF. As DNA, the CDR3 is TGTGCCAGCAGCATAACCACAGATACGCAGTATTTT.

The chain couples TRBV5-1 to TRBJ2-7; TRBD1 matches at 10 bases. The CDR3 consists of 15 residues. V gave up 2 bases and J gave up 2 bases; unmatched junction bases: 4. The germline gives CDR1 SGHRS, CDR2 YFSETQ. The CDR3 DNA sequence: TGCGCCAGCAGCTTAAAAGGACAGGGGGCCTACGAGCAGTACTTC. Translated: CASSLKGQGAYEQYF.

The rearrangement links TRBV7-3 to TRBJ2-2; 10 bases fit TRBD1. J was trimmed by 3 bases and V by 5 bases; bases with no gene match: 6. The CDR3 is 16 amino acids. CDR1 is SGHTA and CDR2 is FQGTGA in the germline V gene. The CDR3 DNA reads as TGTGCCAGCAGCACCAGACAGGGGGCGGACACCGGGGAGCTGTTTTTT. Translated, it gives CASSTRQGADTGELFF.

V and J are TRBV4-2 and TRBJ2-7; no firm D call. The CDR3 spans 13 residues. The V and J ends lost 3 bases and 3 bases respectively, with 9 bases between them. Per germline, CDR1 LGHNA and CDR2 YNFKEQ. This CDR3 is CASSQDLGYEQYF. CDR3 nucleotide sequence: TGTGCCAGCAGCCAGGACCTGGGCTACGAGCAGTACTTC.

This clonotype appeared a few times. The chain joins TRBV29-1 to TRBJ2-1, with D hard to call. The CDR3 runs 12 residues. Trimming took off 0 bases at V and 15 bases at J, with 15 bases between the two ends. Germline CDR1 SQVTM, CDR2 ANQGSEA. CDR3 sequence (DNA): TGCAGCGTTGAAGATTTCGGGCTACGGAGGTTCTTC. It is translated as CSVEDFGLRRFF.

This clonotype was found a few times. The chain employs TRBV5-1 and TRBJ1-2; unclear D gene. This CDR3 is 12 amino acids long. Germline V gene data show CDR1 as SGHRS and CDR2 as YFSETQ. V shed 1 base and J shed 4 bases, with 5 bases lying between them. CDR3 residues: CASSLSTYGYTF. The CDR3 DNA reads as TGCGCCAGCAGCTTGTCTACCTATGGCTACACCTTC.

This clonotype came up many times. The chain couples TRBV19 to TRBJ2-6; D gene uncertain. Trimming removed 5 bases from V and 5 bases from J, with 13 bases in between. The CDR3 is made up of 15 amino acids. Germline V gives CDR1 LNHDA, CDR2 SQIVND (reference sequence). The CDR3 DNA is TGTGCCAGTAGTGCCGAAAGGTGGAGGGCCAACGTCCTGACTTTC. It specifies CASSAERWRANVLTF.

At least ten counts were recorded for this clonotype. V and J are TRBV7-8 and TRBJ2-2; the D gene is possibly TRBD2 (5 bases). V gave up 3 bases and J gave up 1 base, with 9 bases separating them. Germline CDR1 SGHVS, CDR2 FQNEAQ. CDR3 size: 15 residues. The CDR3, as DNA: TGTGCCAGCAGCTTGAGGGAAGGGAACACCGGGGAGCTGTTTTTT. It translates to CASSLREGNTGELFF.

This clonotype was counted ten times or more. CDR3 DNA: TGCGCCAGCAGCTTGCTACCTCAAGGGGGGGAAGGCACAGATACGCAGTATTTT. Protein: CASSLLPQGGEGTDTQYF. The chain joins TRBV5-1 to TRBJ2-3, with TRBD2 as a possible D gene (7 bases). Trimming removed 1 base at V and 1 base at J, with 19 bases between. CDR1 and CDR2 from the germline V gene are SGHRS and YFSETQ. The CDR3 sequence is 18 residues long. Filled out from reference TRBV5-1 and TRBJ2-3, the complete variable domain reads KAGVTQTPRYLIKTRGQQVTLSCSPISGHRSVSWYQQTPGQGLQFLFEYFSETQRNKGNFPGRFSGRQFSNSRSEMNVSTLELGDSALYLCASSLLPQGGEGTDTQYFGPGTRLTVL.

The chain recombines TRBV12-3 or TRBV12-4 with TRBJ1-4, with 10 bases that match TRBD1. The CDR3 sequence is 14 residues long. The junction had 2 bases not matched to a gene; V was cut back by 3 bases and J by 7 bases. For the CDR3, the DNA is TGTGCCAGCAGTTTTGACAGGGGGCGTGAAAAACTGTTTTTT. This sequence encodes CASSFDRGREKLFF.

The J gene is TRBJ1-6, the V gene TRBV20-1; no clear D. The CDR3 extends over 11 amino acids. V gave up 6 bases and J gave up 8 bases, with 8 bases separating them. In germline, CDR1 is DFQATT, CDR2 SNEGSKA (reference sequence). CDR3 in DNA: TGCAGTGCCCGGGCGGATTCACCCCTCCACTTT. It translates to CSARADSPLHF.

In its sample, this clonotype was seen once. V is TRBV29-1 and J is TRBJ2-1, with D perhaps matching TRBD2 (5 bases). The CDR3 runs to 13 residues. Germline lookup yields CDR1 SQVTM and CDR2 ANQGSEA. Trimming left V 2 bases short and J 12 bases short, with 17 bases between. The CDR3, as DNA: TGCAGCGTTGAACTGGCGGGTAGCAAGGGGCAGTTCTTC. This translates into CSVELAGSKGQFF.

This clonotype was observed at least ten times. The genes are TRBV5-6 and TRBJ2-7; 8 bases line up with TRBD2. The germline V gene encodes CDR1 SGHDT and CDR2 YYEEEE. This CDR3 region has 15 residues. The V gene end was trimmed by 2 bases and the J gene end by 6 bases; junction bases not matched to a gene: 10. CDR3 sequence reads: CASSLTAGVLLEQYF. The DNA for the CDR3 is TGTGCCAGCAGCTTAACAGCGGGAGTGTTACTCGAGCAGTACTTC.

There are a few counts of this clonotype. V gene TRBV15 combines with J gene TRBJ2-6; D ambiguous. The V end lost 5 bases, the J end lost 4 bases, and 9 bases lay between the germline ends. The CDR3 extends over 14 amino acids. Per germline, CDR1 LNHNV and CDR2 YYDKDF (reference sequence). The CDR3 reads CATSLLRGANVLTF. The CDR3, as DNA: TGTGCCACCAGCCTCTTAAGGGGGGCCAACGTCCTGACTTTC.

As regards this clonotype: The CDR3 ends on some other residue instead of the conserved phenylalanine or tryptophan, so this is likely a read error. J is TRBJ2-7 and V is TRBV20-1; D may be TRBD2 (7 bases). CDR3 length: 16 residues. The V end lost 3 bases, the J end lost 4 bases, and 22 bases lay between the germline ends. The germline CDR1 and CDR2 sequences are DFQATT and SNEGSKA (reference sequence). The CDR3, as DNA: TGCAGTGCTAGTGCGGGGGCCCTCTCGAGTCGGTACGAGCAGTACTTG. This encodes CSASAGALSSRYEQYL.

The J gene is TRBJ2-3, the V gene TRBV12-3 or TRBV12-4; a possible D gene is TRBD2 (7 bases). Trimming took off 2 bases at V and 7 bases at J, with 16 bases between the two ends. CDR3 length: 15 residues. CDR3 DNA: TGTGCCAGCAGTTTAATTAGGGGGGGCCAGCATACGCAGTATTTT. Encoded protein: CASSLIRGGQHTQYF.

CDR3 amino acids: CATSRGEGTGELFF. CDR3 DNA sequence: TGTGCCACCAGCAGGGGTGAGGGAACCGGGGAGCTGTTTTTT. This chain uses TRBV15 with TRBJ2-2, with D possibly matching TRBD2 (5 bases). Between the trimmed V and J ends, which lost 3 bases and 5 bases, there was a span of 10 bases. Looked up from germline, CDR1 is LNHNV and CDR2 is YYDKDF (reference sequence). The length of the CDR3 is 14 residues.

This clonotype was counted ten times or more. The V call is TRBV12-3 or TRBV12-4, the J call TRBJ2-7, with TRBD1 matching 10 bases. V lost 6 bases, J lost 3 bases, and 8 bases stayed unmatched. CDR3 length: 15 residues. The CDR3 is CASRDGTGVDYEQYF. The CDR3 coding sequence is TGTGCCAGCAGAGATGGGACAGGGGTAGACTACGAGCAGTACTTC.

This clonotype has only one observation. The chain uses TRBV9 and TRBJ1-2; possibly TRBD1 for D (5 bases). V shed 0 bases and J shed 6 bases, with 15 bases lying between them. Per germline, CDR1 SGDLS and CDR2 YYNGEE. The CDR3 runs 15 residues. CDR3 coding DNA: TGTGCCAGCAGCGTAGCTACTGGGGCGGCCCATGGCTACACCTTC. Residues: CASSVATGAAHGYTF.

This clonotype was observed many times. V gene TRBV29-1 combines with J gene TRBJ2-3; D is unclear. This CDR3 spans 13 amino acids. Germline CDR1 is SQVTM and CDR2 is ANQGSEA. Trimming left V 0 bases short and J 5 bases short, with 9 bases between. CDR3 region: CSVEDRNRDTQYF. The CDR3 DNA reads TGCAGCGTTGAAGACAGAAACAGAGATACGCAGTATTTT.